The 28 T cell receptor beta chains presented below share a single source sample, sequenced in a study of blood T cell repertoires in COVID-19. The table came from immunoSEQ multiplex PCR; TCRdb's copy has only in-frame clones and leaves some out. The data contain approximately 330,000 clones, about 86% of them singletons. Material: PBMCs or T cells enriched from blood (not recorded which). The receptors shown here come from a woman in her thirties or forties with acute COVID-19.

The chain uses TRBV4-1 and TRBJ2-3; TRBD2 aligns across 8 bases. The ends lost 2 bases at V and 0 bases at J; junction bases unmatched: 4. The germline V gene has CDR1 MGHRA and CDR2 YSYEKL. The CDR3 is 16 amino acids. This CDR3 is CASSQIAGISTDTQYF. CDR3 DNA: TGCGCCAGCAGCCAAATAGCGGGAATAAGCACAGATACGCAGTATTTT.

V is TRBV19 and J is TRBJ2-3; tentatively, D is TRBD2 (5 bases). The CDR3 runs to 14 residues. Per the germline V gene, CDR1 is LNHDA and CDR2 is SQIVND (reference sequence). V lost 6 bases to trimming and J lost 4 bases, with 14 bases between them. The CDR3 spells CASRSGMMADTQYF. The CDR3 DNA sequence: TGTGCCAGTAGATCGGGGATGATGGCAGATACGCAGTATTTT.

The chain couples TRBV29-1 to TRBJ2-7; D might be TRBD2 (8 bases). V was shortened by 4 bases and J by 6 bases, with 16 bases between the two germline ends. Germline loops: CDR1 SQVTM, CDR2 ANQGSEA. CDR3 size: 13 residues. CDR3 DNA sequence: TGCAGCGTTGTCGGGAGGGGGCGGCTCGAGCAGTACTTC. It encodes CSVVGRGRLEQYF.

The chain uses TRBV19 and TRBJ2-5; the D is unclear. The CDR3 spans 15 residues. The V end was cut by 2 bases, the J end by 2 bases, with 12 bases between. Germline lookup yields CDR1 LNHDA and CDR2 SQIVND (reference sequence). The CDR3 sequence is CASSISVGRQETQYF. As DNA, the CDR3 is TGTGCCAGTAGTATATCTGTTGGCAGACAAGAGACCCAGTACTTC.

The chain couples TRBV9 to TRBJ1-6; TRBD1 is a possible D gene (6 bases). The CDR3 has 16 amino acids. V lost 3 bases, J lost 7 bases, and 17 bases lay in between. Germline V lookup: CDR1 SGDLS, CDR2 YYNGEE. DNA for the CDR3: TGTGCCAGCAGCGATGGAGCCGGGACAACCAATTCACCCCTCCACTTT. It translates to CASSDGAGTTNSPLHF.

J is TRBJ2-5 and V is TRBV19, with D perhaps TRBD2 (7 bases). There are 16 residues in the CDR3. The V and J ends lost 4 bases and 2 bases respectively, with 17 bases between them. Germline lookup yields CDR1 LNHDA and CDR2 SQIVND (reference sequence). The CDR3 DNA is TGTGCCAGTAGTACCGGAGGGAGGGGGGGGCAAGAGACCCAGTACTTC. Its protein product is CASSTGGRGGQETQYF.

The chain recombines TRBV19 with TRBJ2-7; the match to TRBD2 covers 16 bases. Germline loops: CDR1 LNHDA, CDR2 SQIVND (reference sequence). The CDR3 extends over 16 amino acids. The V gene end was trimmed by 4 bases and the J gene end by 2 bases; junction bases not matched to a gene: 2. The CDR3 bases are TGTGCCAGTAGTAAAGGGACTAGCGGGGGGGCCTACGAGCAGTACTTC. Amino acids: CASSKGTSGGAYEQYF.

This clone was seen only once. The genes are TRBV3-1 (or the pseudogene TRBV3-2) and TRBJ2-2; tentative D call: TRBD2 (5 bases). Deletions cut 4 bases from V and 5 bases from J, with 8 bases between. The germline V gene has CDR1 LGHDT and CDR2 YNNKEL (reference sequence). This CDR3 is built from 13 residues. CDR3 loop: CASSLTGTGELFF. CDR3 coding DNA: TGTGCCAGCAGCCTGACGGGGACCGGGGAGCTGTTTTTT.

The chain employs TRBV3-1 (or the pseudogene TRBV3-2) and TRBJ2-3, with 8 bases matching TRBD2. Germline V gene data show CDR1 as LGHDT and CDR2 as YNNKEL (reference sequence). The V segment lost 1 base and the J segment 7 bases; nucleotides outside the gene matches: 10. The CDR3 runs 16 residues. The CDR3 DNA sequence: TGTGCCAGCAGCCAAGGGTTCCGGGGGGGCATGTATACGCAGTATTTT. Protein: CASSQGFRGGMYTQYF.

This rearrangement joins TRBV7-2 to TRBJ1-1, with D tentatively TRBD1 (5 bases). Per the germline V gene, CDR1 is SGHTA and CDR2 is FQGNSA. CDR3 size: 13 residues. V gave up 11 bases and J gave up 1 base, with 14 bases separating them. The CDR3: CAAAGHPNTEAFF. DNA of the CDR3: TGTGCCGCAGCCGGACACCCGAACACTGAAGCTTTCTTT.

The gene calls are TRBV2 and TRBJ1-1, with TRBD1 matching 7 bases. Germline trimming cut 7 bases from V and 7 bases from J; bases unmatched to any gene: 3. Looked up from germline, CDR1 is SNHLY and CDR2 is FYNNEI. The CDR3 spans 11 residues. This CDR3 reads CASIRTGEAFF. Here the CDR3 DNA reads TGTGCCAGCATTCGGACAGGTGAAGCTTTCTTT.

The chain uses TRBV19 and TRBJ2-7, with 7 bases fitting TRBD2. There are 15 residues in the CDR3. Germline V gives CDR1 LNHDA, CDR2 SQIVND (reference sequence). After removal of 6 bases from V and 3 bases from J, the junction contained 11 bases not matched to a gene. In DNA, the CDR3 is TGTGCCAGTAGGACCCGCGGGGGTGGGAACTACGAGCAGTACTTC. Its protein is CASRTRGGGNYEQYF.

The chain uses TRBV6-1 and TRBJ1-3; 8 nucleotides align to TRBD1. Germline V lookup: CDR1 MNHNS, CDR2 SASEGT. J was trimmed by 2 bases and V by 3 bases; bases with no gene match: 3. The length of the CDR3 is 15 residues. Here the CDR3 reads CASSDRQGPGNTIYF. DNA of the CDR3: TGTGCCAGCAGTGACAGACAGGGGCCTGGAAACACCATATATTTT.

The gene calls are TRBV7-2 and TRBJ2-7, with 13 positions matching TRBD2. Losses at the gene ends were 6 bases for V and 4 bases for J; bases not matched to a gene: 3. The CDR3 is 14 amino acids. Germline CDR1 SGHTA, CDR2 FQGNSA. The CDR3 DNA sequence: TGTGCCAGCAGTAGACTAGCGGGGGGATACGAGCAGTACTTC. It is translated as CASSRLAGGYEQYF.

CDR3 coding DNA: TGTGCCAGCAGCCAAGGAATAGCGGGAGTCGGGGAGCTGTTTTTT. Translation gives CASSQGIAGVGELFF. The rearrangement links TRBV3-1 (or the pseudogene TRBV3-2) to TRBJ2-2; 9 bases match TRBD2. The germline gives CDR1 LGHDT, CDR2 YNNKEL (reference sequence). V was clipped by 1 base and J by 7 bases; unmatched bases: 4. The CDR3 contains 15 residues.

The rearrangement uses TRBV7-2 and TRBJ1-6; TRBD1 aligns across 10 bases. CDR3 length: 18 residues. Germline values: CDR1 SGHTA, CDR2 FQGNSA. Unmatched junction bases numbered 10, after V lost 5 bases and J lost 3 bases. In nucleotides, the CDR3 is TGTGCCAGCAGCCCAAACCTCGGACAGGGGGGCTATAATTCACCCCTCCACTTT. Its protein product is CASSPNLGQGGYNSPLHF.

CDR3 sequence reads: CASSVDVSYNEQFF. Written as DNA, the CDR3 is TGTGCCAGCAGCGTAGACGTGAGCTACAATGAGCAGTTCTTC. This chain uses TRBV9 with TRBJ2-1; D not certain. Trimming cost V 0 bases and J 3 bases, with 7 bases left between them. Germline assignment: CDR1 SGDLS and CDR2 YYNGEE. The CDR3 totals 14 residues.

The V gene is TRBV5-4, the J gene TRBJ2-5; perhaps TRBD1 as D (5 bases). CDR3 length: 12 residues. Trimming pared 0 bases from V and 5 bases from J, leaving 5 bases between. Germline CDR1 reads SGHNT; CDR2 reads YYREEE (reference sequence). Written as DNA, the CDR3 is TGTGCCAGCAGCTTGGAGGGGGAGACCCAGTACTTC. This sequence encodes CASSLEGETQYF.

The J gene is TRBJ1-2, the V gene TRBV5-6; 7 nucleotides match TRBD1. This CDR3 has 13 amino acids. Germline V CDR1 and CDR2: SGHDT, YYEEEE. The V segment lost 4 bases and the J segment 9 bases; nucleotides outside the gene matches: 9. CDR3 nucleotide sequence: TGTGCCAGCAGCCAGGGACAGATCCTGAGCTACACCTTC. Amino acid sequence: CASSQGQILSYTF.

The chain combines TRBV6-5 with TRBJ1-1; D uncertain. CDR3 length equals 14 residues. Germline assignment: CDR1 MNHEY and CDR2 SVGAGI. V was shortened by 6 bases and J by 0 bases, with 11 bases between the two germline ends. The chain's CDR3 is CASRVETLNTEAFF. CDR3 sequence (DNA): TGTGCCAGCAGGGTGGAGACTTTGAACACTGAAGCTTTCTTT.

The rearrangement uses TRBV7-9 and TRBJ2-1; 8 nucleotides agree with TRBD1. V dropped 5 bases and J dropped 5; count of bases not matched to a gene: 8. This CDR3 is 15 amino acids long. CDR1 SEHNR and CDR2 FQNEAQ come from the germline V gene (reference sequence). The CDR3 region is CASSLGRTGNNEQFF. CDR3 in DNA: TGTGCCAGCAGCCTAGGCCGGACAGGGAACAATGAGCAGTTCTTC.

In its sample, this clone was seen once. The chain employs TRBV7-5 and TRBJ2-7; TRBD2, as called in the table, went unchecked against the DNA. TRBV7-5 is assigned pseudogene status. The CDR3 spans 17 residues. In nucleotides, the CDR3 is TGTGCCAGAAGCCCACCAAGGGGGGGGCCAGTAAGTTACGAGCAGTACTTC. Translation: CARSPPRGGPVSYEQYF.

V is TRBV2 and J is TRBJ2-1; D is unresolved. CDR1 is SNHLY and CDR2 is FYNNEI in the germline V gene. V lost 3 bases to trimming and J lost 9 bases, with 6 bases between them. The CDR3 length is 11 residues. The CDR3 DNA follows: TGTGCCAGCAGTGATCCGAGTGAGCAGTTCTTC. Protein: CASSDPSEQFF.

In DNA form, the CDR3 reads TGTGCCAGCAGTTACAGCATGAACACTGAAGCTTTCTTT. This translates into CASSYSMNTEAFF. The gene calls are TRBV6-5 and TRBJ1-1; no clear D. With 2 bases removed from V and 0 bases from J, the gap between germline ends came to 4 bases. Germline V gives CDR1 MNHEY, CDR2 SVGAGI. This CDR3 region has 13 residues.

This chain uses TRBV5-1 with TRBJ2-2; 8 bases fit TRBD1. Germline CDR1 reads SGHRS; CDR2 reads YFSETQ. V was pared by 8 bases and J by 1 base, with 1 base of the junction left unmatched. This CDR3 spans 13 amino acids. The CDR3 coding sequence is TGCGCCAGTGGACAGGGGAACACCGGGGAGCTGTTTTTT. As protein: CASGQGNTGELFF. The full variable domain, in which reference TRBV5-1 and TRBJ2-2 provide the parts outside the CDR3, is KAGVTQTPRYLIKTRGQQVTLSCSPISGHRSVSWYQQTPGQGLQFLFEYFSETQRNKGNFPGRFSGRQFSNSRSEMNVSTLELGDSALYLCASGQGNTGELFFGEGSRLTVL.

The DNA for the CDR3 is TGTGCCAGCTCACCACTTGGGGCCCTTAATCTCTACGAGCAGTACTTC. Its protein is CASSPLGALNLYEQYF. The chain has TRBV18 and TRBJ2-7; TRBD1 might be the D (5 bases). The CDR3 runs 16 residues. Germline V gene lookup returns CDR1 KGHSH and CDR2 LQKENI. Trimming cost V 1 base and J 3 bases, with 16 bases left between them.

The V call is TRBV6-2 or TRBV6-3, the J call TRBJ1-5; 9 positions match TRBD1. After removal of 0 bases from V and 0 bases from J, the junction contained 9 bases not matched to a gene. The CDR3 length is 19 residues. Germline CDR1 MNHEY, CDR2 SVGEGT. CDR3 region: CASSYSRPGTGNSNQPQHF. The CDR3 region has the DNA TGTGCCAGCAGTTACTCGAGACCCGGGACAGGGAATAGCAATCAGCCCCAGCATTTT.

The chain joins TRBV27 to TRBJ2-7, with 8 bases lining up with TRBD1. The V and J ends lost 5 bases and 7 bases, in that order; junction bases with no gene match: 10. From germline, CDR1 is MNHEY and CDR2 SMNVEV (reference sequence). This CDR3 comprises 14 residues. The CDR3 loop reads CASSRGQGRWEQYF. CDR3 DNA sequence: TGTGCCAGCAGTAGAGGACAGGGTCGATGGGAGCAGTACTTC.